The 7 T cell receptor beta chains below all came from one sample that was sequenced in a study of spatial heterogeneity in lung cancer. From the 5' RACE reads, TCRdb called clonotypes with MiXCR, one entry per CDR3 protein. In the table there are about 21,000 distinct CDR3 sequences, about 4.6% of which are singletons. The time point was: sample taken at primary tumor resection. Unsorted samples of tumor, nontumor lung or frozen PBMC had their whole RNA sequenced. The source material was PBMCs, sampled at surgery. The receptors shown here come from a male donor with early-stage non-small cell lung cancer.

Many counts were recorded for this clonotype. V gene TRBV11-2 combines with J gene TRBJ1-1; a possible D gene is TRBD1 (6 bases). Trimming cost V 5 bases and J 1 base, with 11 bases left between them. CDR1 and CDR2 from the germline V gene are SGHAT and FQNNGV. CDR3 length: 14 residues. The CDR3, as DNA: TGTGCCAGCAGCACAGGGTTCTCGAACACTGAAGCTTTCTTT. It specifies CASSTGFSNTEAFF.

At least ten counts were recorded for this clonotype. This rearrangement joins TRBV28 to TRBJ1-1; TRBD1 is a possible D gene (5 bases). Trimming removed 5 bases from V and 4 bases from J, with 11 bases in between. There are 13 residues in the CDR3. The germline CDR1 and CDR2 sequences are MDHEN and SYDVKM. The chain's CDR3 is CASSPRVRTEAFF. The CDR3 region has the DNA TGTGCCAGCAGTCCCAGGGTACGCACTGAAGCTTTCTTT.

This clonotype occurred a few times. It may be a read error: a sequence one base away is much more abundant. The chain links TRBV5-1 to TRBJ2-7; possible D gene TRBD1, 6 bases. Germline CDR1 is SGHRS and CDR2 is YFSETQ. V lost 5 bases and J 6 bases, leaving 21 bases between the germline ends. CDR3 size: 15 residues. CDR3 residues: CASSPRTDWGCEQYF. CDR3 bases: TGCGCCAGCAGTCCGAGGACAGATTGGGGCTGCGAGCAGTACTTC.

This clonotype occurred many times. The rearrangement links TRBV6-6 to TRBJ1-1; possibly TRBD1 for D (5 bases). The CDR3 length is 14 residues. V dropped 2 bases and J dropped 1 base, with 8 bases sitting between them. The V gene's germline CDR1 is MNHNY and CDR2 SVGAGI (reference sequence). The CDR3 sequence is CASSYGHANTEAFF. CDR3 coding DNA: TGTGCCAGCAGTTACGGACACGCGAACACTGAAGCTTTCTTT.

The sample holds many counts of this clonotype. The chain carries TRBV12-3 or TRBV12-4 and TRBJ1-1; 8 bases match TRBD1. Trimming cost V 6 bases and J 7 bases; bases outside gene matches: 10. The length of the CDR3 is 14 residues. CDR3 protein: CASSSPDRGGEAFF. The CDR3 DNA follows: TGTGCCAGCAGCTCTCCCGACAGGGGTGGTGAAGCTTTCTTT.

In its sample, this clonotype was seen many times. This sequence joins TRBV28 and TRBJ1-5; D possibly corresponds to TRBD1 (5 bases). CDR3 size: 14 residues. V was clipped by 8 bases and J by 3 bases, with 14 bases between them. Looked up from germline, CDR1 is MDHEN and CDR2 is SYDVKM. The CDR3 coding sequence is TGTGCCAGCGGCGGGGGACTGCACAATCAGCCCCAGCATTTT. This sequence encodes CASGGGLHNQPQHF.

This clonotype was seen at least ten times. This chain uses TRBV7-8 with TRBJ2-1; 9 nucleotides match TRBD2. This CDR3 has 14 residues. The V gene end was trimmed by 7 bases and the J gene end by 7 bases; junction bases not matched to a gene: 8. Germline assignment: CDR1 SGHVS and CDR2 FQNEAQ. The CDR3 DNA sequence: TGTGCCAGCAAAGTAGCGGGAGAGGGGAATGAGCAGTTCTTC. The encoded protein is CASKVAGEGNEQFF.